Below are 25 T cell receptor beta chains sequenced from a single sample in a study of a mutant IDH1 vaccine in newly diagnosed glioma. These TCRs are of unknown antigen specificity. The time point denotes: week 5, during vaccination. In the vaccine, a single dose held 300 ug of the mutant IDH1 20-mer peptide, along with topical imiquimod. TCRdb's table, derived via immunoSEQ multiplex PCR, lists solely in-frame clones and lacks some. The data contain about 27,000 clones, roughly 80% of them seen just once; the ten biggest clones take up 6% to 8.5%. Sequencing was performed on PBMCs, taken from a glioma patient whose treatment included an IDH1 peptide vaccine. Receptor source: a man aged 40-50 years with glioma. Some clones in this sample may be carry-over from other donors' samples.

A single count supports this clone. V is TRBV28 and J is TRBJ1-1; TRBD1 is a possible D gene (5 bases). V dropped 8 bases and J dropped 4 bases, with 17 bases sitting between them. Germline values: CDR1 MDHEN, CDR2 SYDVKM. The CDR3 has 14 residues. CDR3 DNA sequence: TGTGCCAGCGGGGGGGTCTCATGGAGCACTGAAGCTTTCTTT. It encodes CASGGVSWSTEAFF.

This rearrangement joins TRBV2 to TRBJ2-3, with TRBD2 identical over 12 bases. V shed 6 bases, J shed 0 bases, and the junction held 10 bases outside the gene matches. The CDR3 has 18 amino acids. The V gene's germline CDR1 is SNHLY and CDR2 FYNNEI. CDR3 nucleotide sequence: TGTGCCAGCAGACCCTCTAGCGGGGGGGCACCTAGCACAGATACGCAGTATTTT. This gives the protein CASRPSSGGAPSTDTQYF.

In DNA, the CDR3 is TGTGCCAGCAGTTACGAGGGGAAGGGCTATGGCTACACCTTC. Protein product: CASSYEGKGYGYTF. This chain links TRBV6-6 with TRBJ1-2; TRBD1 is a possible D gene (5 bases). The germline V gene encodes CDR1 MNHNY and CDR2 SVGAGI (reference sequence). V was trimmed by 2 bases and J by 4 bases, leaving 11 bases between them. The CDR3 totals 14 residues.

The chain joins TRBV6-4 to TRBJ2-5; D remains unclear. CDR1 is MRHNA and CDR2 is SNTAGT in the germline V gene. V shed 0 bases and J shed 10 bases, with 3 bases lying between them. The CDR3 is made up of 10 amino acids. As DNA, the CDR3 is TGTGCCAGCAGTGACTCTCGCCAGTACTTC. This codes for CASSDSRQYF.

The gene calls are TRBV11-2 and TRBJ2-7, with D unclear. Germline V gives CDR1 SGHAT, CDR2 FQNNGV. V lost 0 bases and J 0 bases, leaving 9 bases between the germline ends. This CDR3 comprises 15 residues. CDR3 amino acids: CASSLDDKSSYEQYF. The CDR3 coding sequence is TGTGCCAGCAGCTTAGATGATAAGAGCTCCTACGAGCAGTACTTC.

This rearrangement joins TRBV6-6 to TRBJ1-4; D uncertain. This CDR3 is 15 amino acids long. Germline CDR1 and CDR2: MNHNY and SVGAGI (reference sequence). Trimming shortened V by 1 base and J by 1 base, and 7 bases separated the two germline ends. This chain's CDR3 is CASSYLRLTNEKLFF. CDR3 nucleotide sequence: TGTGCCAGCAGTTACTTGCGGTTAACTAATGAAAAACTGTTTTTT.

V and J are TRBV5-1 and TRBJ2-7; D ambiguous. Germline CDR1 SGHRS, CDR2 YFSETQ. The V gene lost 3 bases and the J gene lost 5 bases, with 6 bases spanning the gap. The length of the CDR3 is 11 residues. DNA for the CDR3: TGCGCCAGCAGCTGGGCTGACGAGCAGTACTTC. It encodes CASSWADEQYF. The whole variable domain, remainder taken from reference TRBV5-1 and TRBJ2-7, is KAGVTQTPRYLIKTRGQQVTLSCSPISGHRSVSWYQQTPGQGLQFLFEYFSETQRNKGNFPGRFSGRQFSNSRSEMNVSTLELGDSALYLCASSWADEQYFGPGTRLTVT.

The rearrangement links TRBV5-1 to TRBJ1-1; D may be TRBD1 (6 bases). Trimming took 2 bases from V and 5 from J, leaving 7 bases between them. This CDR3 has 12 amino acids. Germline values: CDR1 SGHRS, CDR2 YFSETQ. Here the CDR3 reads CASSFTGTEAFF. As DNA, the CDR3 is TGCGCCAGCAGCTTTACAGGGACTGAAGCTTTCTTT.

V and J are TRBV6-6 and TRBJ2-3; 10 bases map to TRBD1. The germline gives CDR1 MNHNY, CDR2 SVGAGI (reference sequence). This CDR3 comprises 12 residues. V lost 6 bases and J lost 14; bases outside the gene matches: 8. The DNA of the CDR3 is TGTGCCAGCAGGGCCGGACAGGGGGGTCTGTATTTT. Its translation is CASRAGQGGLYF.

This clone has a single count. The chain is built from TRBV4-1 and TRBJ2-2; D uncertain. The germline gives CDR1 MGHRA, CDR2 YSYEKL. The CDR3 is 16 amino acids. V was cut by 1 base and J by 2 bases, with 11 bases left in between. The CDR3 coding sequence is TGCGCCAGCAGCCAAGTCGGGTCTCTCAACACCGGGGAGCTGTTTTTT. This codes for CASSQVGSLNTGELFF.

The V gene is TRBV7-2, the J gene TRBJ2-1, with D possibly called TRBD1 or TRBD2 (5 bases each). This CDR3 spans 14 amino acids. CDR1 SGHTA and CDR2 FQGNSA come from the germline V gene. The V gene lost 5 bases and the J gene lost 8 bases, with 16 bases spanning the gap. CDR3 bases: TGTGCCAGCAGCAGGAGTTTCGGGACCGATGAGCAGTTCTTC. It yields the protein CASSRSFGTDEQFF.

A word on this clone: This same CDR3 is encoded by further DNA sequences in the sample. The CDR3 here is CASSFRETQYF. Here the CDR3 DNA reads TGTGCCAGCAGCTTCAGGGAGACCCAGTACTTC. V is TRBV11-2 and J is TRBJ2-5; D is uncertain. V gave up 3 bases and J gave up 5 bases, with 4 bases separating them. The germline V gene encodes CDR1 SGHAT and CDR2 FQNNGV. The CDR3 is made up of 11 amino acids.

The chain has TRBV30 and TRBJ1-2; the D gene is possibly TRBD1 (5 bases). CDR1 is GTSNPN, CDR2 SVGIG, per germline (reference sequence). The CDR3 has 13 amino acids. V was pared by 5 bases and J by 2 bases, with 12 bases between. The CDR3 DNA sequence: TGTGCCTGGGGGCCAGGGCGGAACTATGGCTACACCTTC. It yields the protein CAWGPGRNYGYTF.

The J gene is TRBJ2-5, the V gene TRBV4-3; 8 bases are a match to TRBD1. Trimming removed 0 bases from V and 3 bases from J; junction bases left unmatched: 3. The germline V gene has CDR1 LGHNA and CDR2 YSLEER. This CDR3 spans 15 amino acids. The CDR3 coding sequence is TGCGCCAGCAGCCAAGATGGGACAGGAAAAGAGACCCAGTACTTC. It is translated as CASSQDGTGKETQYF.

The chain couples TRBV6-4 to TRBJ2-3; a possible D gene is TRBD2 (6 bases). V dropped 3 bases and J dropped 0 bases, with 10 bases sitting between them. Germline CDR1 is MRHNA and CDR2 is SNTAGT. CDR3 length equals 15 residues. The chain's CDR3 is CASSDGSGSTDTQYF. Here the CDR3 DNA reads TGTGCCAGCAGTGATGGTAGCGGTAGCACAGATACGCAGTATTTT.

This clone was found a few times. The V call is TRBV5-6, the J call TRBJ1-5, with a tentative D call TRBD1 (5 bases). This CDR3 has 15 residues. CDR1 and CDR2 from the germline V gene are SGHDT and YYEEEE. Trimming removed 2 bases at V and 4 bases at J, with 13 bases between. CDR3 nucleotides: TGTGCCAGCAGCTTAGGAGGGGCCCAAAATCAGCCCCAGCATTTT. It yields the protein CASSLGGAQNQPQHF.

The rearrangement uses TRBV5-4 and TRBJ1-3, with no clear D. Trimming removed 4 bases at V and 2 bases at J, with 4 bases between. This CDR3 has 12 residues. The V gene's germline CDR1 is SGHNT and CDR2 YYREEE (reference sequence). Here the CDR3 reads CASSVAGNTIYF. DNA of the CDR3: TGTGCCAGCAGCGTGGCTGGAAACACCATATATTTT.

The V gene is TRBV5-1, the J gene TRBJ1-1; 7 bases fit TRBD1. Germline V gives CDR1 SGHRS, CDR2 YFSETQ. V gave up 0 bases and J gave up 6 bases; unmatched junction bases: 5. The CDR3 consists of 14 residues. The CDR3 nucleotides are TGCGCCAGCAGCTTGGGACAGGGATGGGCTGAAGCTTTCTTT. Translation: CASSLGQGWAEAFF.

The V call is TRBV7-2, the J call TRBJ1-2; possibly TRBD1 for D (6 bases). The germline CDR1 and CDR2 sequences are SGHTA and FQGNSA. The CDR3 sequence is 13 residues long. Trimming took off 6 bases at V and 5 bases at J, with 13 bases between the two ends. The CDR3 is CASRPTGIYGYTF. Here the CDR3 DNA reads TGTGCCAGCAGGCCCACAGGGATTTATGGCTACACCTTC. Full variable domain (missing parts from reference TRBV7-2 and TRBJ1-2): GAGVSQSPSNKVTEKGKDVELRCDPISGHTALYWYRQSLGQGLEFLIYFQGNSAPDKSGLPSDRFSAERTGGSVSTLTIQRTQQEDSAVYLCASRPTGIYGYTFGSGTRLTVV.

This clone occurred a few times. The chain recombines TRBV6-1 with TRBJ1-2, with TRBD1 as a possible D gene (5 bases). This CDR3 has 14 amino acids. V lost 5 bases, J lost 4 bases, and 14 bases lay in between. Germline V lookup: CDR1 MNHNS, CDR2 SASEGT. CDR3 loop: CASSRDLNSYGYTF. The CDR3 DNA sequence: TGTGCCAGCAGTAGGGACCTTAATAGCTATGGCTACACCTTC.

The CDR3 sequence: CSVILQGQSSYNEQFF. In DNA form, the CDR3 reads TGCAGCGTCATCCTACAGGGGCAAAGCTCCTACAATGAGCAGTTCTTC. J is TRBJ2-1 and V is TRBV29-1, with 7 bases fitting TRBD1. CDR1 SQVTM and CDR2 ANQGSEA come from the germline V gene. V lost 6 bases to trimming and J lost 0 bases; unmatched junction nucleotides: 11. CDR3 size: 16 residues.

CDR3 bases: TGTGCCAGCAGTTTAAGGCAGGGCCTTCCTTTCTTT. It encodes CASSLRQGLPFF. The rearrangement links TRBV27 to TRBJ1-1; TRBD1 might be the D (5 bases). V shed 2 bases and J shed 12 bases, with 13 bases lying between them. From germline, CDR1 is MNHEY and CDR2 SMNVEV (reference sequence). The CDR3 runs to 12 residues.

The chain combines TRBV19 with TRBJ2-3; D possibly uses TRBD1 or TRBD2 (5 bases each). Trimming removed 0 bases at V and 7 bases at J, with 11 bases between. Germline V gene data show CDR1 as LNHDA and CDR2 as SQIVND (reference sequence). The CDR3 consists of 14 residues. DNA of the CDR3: TGTGCCAGTAGTATAGATGGGGGACGTTATACGCAGTATTTT. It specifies CASSIDGGRYTQYF.

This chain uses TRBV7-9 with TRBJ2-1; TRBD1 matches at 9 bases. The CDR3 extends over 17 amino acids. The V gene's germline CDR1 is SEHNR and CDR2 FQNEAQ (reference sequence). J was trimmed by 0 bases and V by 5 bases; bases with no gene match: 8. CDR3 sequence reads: CASSVNRGPSSYNEQFF. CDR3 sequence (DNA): TGTGCCAGCAGCGTCAACAGGGGGCCGAGCTCCTACAATGAGCAGTTCTTC.

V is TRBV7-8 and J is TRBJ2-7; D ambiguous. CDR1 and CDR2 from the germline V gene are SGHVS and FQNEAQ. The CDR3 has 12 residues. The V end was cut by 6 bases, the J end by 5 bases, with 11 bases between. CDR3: CASRAGSHEQYF. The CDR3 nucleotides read TGTGCCAGCAGGGCAGGTTCCCACGAGCAGTACTTC.